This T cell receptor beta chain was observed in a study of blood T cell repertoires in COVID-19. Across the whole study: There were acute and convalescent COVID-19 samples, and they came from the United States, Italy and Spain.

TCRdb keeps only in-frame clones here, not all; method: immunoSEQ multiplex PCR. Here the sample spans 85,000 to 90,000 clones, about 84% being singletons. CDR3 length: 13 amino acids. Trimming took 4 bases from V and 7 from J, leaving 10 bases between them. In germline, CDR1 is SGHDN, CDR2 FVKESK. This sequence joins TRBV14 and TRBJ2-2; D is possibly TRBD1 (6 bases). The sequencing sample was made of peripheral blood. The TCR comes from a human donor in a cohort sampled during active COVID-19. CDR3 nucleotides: TGTGCCAGCAGCCGACAGGTCGGCGGGGAGCTGTTTTTT. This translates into CASSRQVGGELFF.